These 10 T cell receptor beta chains were sequenced from one sample in a study of CD8+ T cells in alopecia areata. Treatment reported: oral pan-JAK inhibitor, 5-10 mg twice daily. cDNA reverse transcribed from extracted RNA served as the sequencing template. Clones were sequenced by immunoSEQ multiplex PCR, and TCRdb holds only the in-frame ones, with some missing. This repertoire shows 150,000 to 200,000 clones, around three fifths found once; its top ten account for approximately 1.4%. The sample here was CD4+ T cells sorted from blood, taken between weeks 49 and 50, from a patient treated with tofacitinib. The origin of the receptors is a human donor with alopecia areata.

The J gene is TRBJ2-3, the V gene TRBV2; 9 bases are shared with TRBD2. From germline, CDR1 is SNHLY and CDR2 FYNNEI. This CDR3 is built from 15 residues. V dropped 8 bases and J dropped 2; count of bases not matched to a gene: 8. CDR3 in amino acids: CASLLAGLSTDTQYF. Here the CDR3 DNA reads TGTGCCAGCCTACTAGCGGGCCTCTCCACAGATACGCAGTATTTT. Supplemented by reference TRBV2 and TRBJ2-3, the full variable domain reads EPEVTQTPSHQVTQMGQEVILRCVPISNHLYFYWYRQILGQKVEFLVSFYNNEISEKSEIFDDQFSVERPDGSNFTLKIRSTKLEDSAMYFCASLLAGLSTDTQYFGPGTRLTVL.

This clone was seen more than once but under ten times. This sequence joins TRBV7-3 and TRBJ2-3; possibly TRBD1 for D (5 bases). Looked up from germline, CDR1 is SGHTA and CDR2 is FQGTGA. The ends were cut back, 5 bases at V and 0 bases at J, with 12 bases in the middle. This CDR3 has 15 residues. Written as DNA, the CDR3 is TGTGCCAGCAGCCTGACAGTTTCTAGCACAGATACGCAGTATTTT. This translates into CASSLTVSSTDTQYF.

The CDR3: CASSFRESRGYTF. The CDR3 DNA reads TGTGCCAGCAGTTTTAGAGAATCGCGGGGCTACACCTTC. This rearrangement joins TRBV27 to TRBJ1-2; no clear D gene. The V gene lost 3 bases and the J gene lost 8 bases, with 13 bases spanning the gap. The CDR3 covers 13 residues. Germline CDR1 reads MNHEY; CDR2 reads SMNVEV (reference sequence).

This clone was detected a few times. The V and J genes are TRBV28 and TRBJ1-6; D may be TRBD1 (6 bases). Trimming cost V 8 bases and J 10 bases, with 21 bases left between them. CDR3 length: 15 residues. Germline CDR1 is MDHEN and CDR2 is SYDVKM. CDR3 loop: CASGRAGQFYSPLHF. Written as DNA, the CDR3 is TGTGCCAGCGGTAGGGCCGGACAGTTCTACTCACCCCTCCACTTT.

The chain carries TRBV18 and TRBJ2-5; D might be TRBD1 (5 bases). CDR1 KGHSH and CDR2 LQKENI come from the germline V gene. This CDR3 is built from 13 residues. V was clipped by 3 bases and J by 4 bases, with 9 bases between them. The CDR3 reads CASSPKGRETQYF. In DNA, the CDR3 is TGTGCCAGCTCACCCAAGGGGCGAGAGACCCAGTACTTC.

The V gene is TRBV25-1, the J gene TRBJ2-7; D tentatively fits TRBD1 or TRBD2 (5 bases each). The CDR3 is 14 amino acids. CDR1 MGHDK and CDR2 SYGVNS come from the germline V gene. V gave up 2 bases and J gave up 0 bases, with 8 bases separating them. The CDR3 bases are TGTGCCAGCAGTGAAGAGGGGCCCTCCTACGAGCAGTACTTC. Protein sequence: CASSEEGPSYEQYF.

V usage is TRBV4-3 and J usage is TRBJ2-1; TRBD2 agrees at 7 bases. J lost 12 bases, V lost 0 bases, and 11 bases had no gene match. CDR3 length: 15 amino acids. Germline lookup yields CDR1 LGHNA and CDR2 YSLEER. The CDR3 nucleotides read TGCGCCAGCAGCCAAGAGGTGGGACTCCCGGGGGGGCAGTTCTTC. Amino acids: CASSQEVGLPGGQFF.

The V and J genes are TRBV29-1 and TRBJ1-1, with D unclear. Germline V gene data show CDR1 as SQVTM and CDR2 as ANQGSEA. V was trimmed by 5 bases and J by 4 bases, leaving 17 bases between them. The CDR3 totals 14 residues. The CDR3 loop is CSVNAGQFGTEAFF. CDR3 DNA sequence: TGCAGCGTTAACGCGGGCCAGTTCGGCACTGAAGCTTTCTTT.

The chain joins TRBV29-1 to TRBJ1-2; D unresolved. Deletions cut 7 bases from V and 5 bases from J, with 8 bases between. CDR1 and CDR2 (germline): SQVTM, ANQGSEA. The CDR3 loop spans 10 amino acids. CDR3 sequence (DNA): TGCAGCGCGTACCTGTATGGCTACACCTTC. It translates to CSAYLYGYTF.

This clone has more than one count but fewer than ten. This chain connects TRBV7-2 to TRBJ1-3; possibly TRBD1 for D (5 bases). The CDR3 extends over 14 amino acids. CDR1 and CDR2 from the germline V gene are SGHTA and FQGNSA. V was pared by 3 bases and J by 2 bases, with 8 bases between. The CDR3: CASSFGTAGNTIYF. The CDR3, as DNA: TGTGCCAGCAGCTTCGGGACGGCTGGAAACACCATATATTTT. The whole variable domain, remainder taken from reference TRBV7-2 and TRBJ1-3, is GAGVSQSPSNKVTEKGKDVELRCDPISGHTALYWYRQSLGQGLEFLIYFQGNSAPDKSGLPSDRFSAERTGGSVSTLTIQRTQQEDSAVYLCASSFGTAGNTIYFGEGSWLTVV.